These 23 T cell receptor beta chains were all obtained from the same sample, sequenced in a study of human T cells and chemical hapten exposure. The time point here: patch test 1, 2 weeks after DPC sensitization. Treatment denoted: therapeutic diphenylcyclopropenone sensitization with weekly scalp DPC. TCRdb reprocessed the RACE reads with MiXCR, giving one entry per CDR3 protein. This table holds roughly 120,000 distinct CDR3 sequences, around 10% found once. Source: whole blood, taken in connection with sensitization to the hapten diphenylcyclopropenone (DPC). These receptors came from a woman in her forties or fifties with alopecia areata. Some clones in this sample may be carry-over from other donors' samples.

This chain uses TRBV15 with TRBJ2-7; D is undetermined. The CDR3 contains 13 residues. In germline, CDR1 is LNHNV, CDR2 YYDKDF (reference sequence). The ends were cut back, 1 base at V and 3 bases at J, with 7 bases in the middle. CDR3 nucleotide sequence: TGTGCCACCAGCAGAGTCCCTTTCTACGAGCAGTACTTC. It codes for CATSRVPFYEQYF.

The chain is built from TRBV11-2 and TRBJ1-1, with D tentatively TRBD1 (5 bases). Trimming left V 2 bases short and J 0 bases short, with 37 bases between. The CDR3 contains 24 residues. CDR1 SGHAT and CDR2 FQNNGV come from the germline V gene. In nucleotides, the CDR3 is TGTGCCAGCAGCTTATCCAGAGGACATCCTTCCAAAGGACGGCGCCAAATAATGAACACTGAAGCTTTCTTT. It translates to CASSLSRGHPSKGRRQIMNTEAFF.

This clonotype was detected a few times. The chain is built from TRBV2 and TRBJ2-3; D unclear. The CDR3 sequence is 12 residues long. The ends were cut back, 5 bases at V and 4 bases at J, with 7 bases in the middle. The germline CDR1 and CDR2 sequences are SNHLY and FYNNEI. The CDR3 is CASSPGPDTQYF. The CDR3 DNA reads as TGTGCCAGCAGTCCGGGCCCAGATACGCAGTATTTT. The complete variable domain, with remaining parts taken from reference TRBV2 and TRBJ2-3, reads EPEVTQTPSHQVTQMGQEVILRCVPISNHLYFYWYRQILGQKVEFLVSFYNNEISEKSEIFDDQFSVERPDGSNFTLKIRSTKLEDSAMYFCASSPGPDTQYFGPGTRLTVL.

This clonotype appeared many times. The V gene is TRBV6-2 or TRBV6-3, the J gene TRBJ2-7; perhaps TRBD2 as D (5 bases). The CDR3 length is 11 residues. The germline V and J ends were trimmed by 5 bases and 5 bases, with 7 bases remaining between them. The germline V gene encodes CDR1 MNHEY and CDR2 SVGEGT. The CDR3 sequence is CASSPSNEQYF. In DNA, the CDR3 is TGTGCCAGCAGTCCTAGCAACGAGCAGTACTTC.

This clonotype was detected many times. The CDR3 nucleotides are TGTGCCAGCAGTTACCCAGATCTTGGACAGGGAGGCGGCGGCTACACCTTC. It specifies CASSYPDLGQGGGGYTF. The rearrangement links TRBV6-6 to TRBJ1-2; TRBD1 agrees at 8 bases. The J segment lost 8 bases and the V segment lost 2 bases, leaving 16 bases of the junction unmatched. Germline V CDR1 and CDR2: MNHNY, SVGAGI (reference sequence). The CDR3 covers 17 residues.

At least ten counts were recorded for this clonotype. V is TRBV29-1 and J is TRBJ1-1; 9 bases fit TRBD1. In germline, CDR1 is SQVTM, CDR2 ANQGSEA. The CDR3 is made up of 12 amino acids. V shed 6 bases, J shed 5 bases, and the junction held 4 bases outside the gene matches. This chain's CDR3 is CSVGTGRTEAFF. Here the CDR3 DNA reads TGCAGCGTGGGGACAGGGAGGACTGAAGCTTTCTTT.

The CDR3 region has the DNA TGCGCCAGCAGGGGGGCGCAGTCTGGGGCCAACGTCCTGACTTTC. Translated: CASRGAQSGANVLTF. The J gene is TRBJ2-6, the V gene TRBV5-1; a possible D gene is TRBD1 (6 bases). Germline V gene data show CDR1 as SGHRS and CDR2 as YFSETQ. The CDR3 has 15 residues. V lost 5 bases and J 1 base, leaving 10 bases between the germline ends.

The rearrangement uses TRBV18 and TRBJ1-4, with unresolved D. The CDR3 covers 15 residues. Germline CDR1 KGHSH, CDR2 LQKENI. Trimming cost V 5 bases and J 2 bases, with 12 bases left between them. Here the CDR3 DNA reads TGTGCCAGCTCAATAATGGCGTCGACTAATGAAAAACTGTTTTTT. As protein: CASSIMASTNEKLFF.

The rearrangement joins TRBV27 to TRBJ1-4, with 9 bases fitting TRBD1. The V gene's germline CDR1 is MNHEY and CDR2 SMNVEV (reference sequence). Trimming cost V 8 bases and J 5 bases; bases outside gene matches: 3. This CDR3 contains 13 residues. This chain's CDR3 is CASHGTGNEKLFF. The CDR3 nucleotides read TGTGCCAGCCATGGGACAGGGAATGAAAAACTGTTTTTT.

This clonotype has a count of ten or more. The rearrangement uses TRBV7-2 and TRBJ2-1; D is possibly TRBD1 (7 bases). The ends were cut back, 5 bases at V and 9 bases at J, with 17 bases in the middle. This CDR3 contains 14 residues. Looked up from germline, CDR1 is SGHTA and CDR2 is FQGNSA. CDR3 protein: CASSRGTERSEQFF. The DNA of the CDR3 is TGTGCCAGCAGCCGGGGGACAGAGCGTAGTGAGCAGTTCTTC. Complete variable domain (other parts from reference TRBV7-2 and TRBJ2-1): GAGVSQSPSNKVTEKGKDVELRCDPISGHTALYWYRQSLGQGLEFLIYFQGNSAPDKSGLPSDRFSAERTGGSVSTLTIQRTQQEDSAVYLCASSRGTERSEQFFGPGTRLTVL.

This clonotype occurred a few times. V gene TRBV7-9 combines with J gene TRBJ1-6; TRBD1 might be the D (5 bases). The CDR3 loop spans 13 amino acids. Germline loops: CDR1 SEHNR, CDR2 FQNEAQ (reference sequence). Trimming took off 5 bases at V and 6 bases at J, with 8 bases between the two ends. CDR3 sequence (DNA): TGTGCCAGCAGCACCGGGACTAATTCACCCCTCCACTTT. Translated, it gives CASSTGTNSPLHF. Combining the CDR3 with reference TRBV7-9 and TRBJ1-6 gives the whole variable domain DTGVSQNPRHKITKRGQNVTFRCDPISEHNRLYWYRQTLGQGPEFLTYFQNEAQLEKSRLLSDRFSAERPKGSFSTLEIQRTEQGDSAMYLCASSTGTNSPLHFGNGTRLTVT.

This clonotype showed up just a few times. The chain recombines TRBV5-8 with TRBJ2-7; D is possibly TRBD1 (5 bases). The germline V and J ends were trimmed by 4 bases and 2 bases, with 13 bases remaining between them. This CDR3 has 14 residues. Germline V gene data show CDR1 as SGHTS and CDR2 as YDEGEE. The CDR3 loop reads CASSQQAGPYEQYF. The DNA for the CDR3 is TGTGCCAGCAGCCAACAGGCCGGTCCCTACGAGCAGTACTTC.

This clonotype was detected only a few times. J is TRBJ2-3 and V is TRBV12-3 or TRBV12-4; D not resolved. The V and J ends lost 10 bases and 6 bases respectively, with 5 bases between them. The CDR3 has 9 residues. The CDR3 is CATDDTQYF. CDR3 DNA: TGTGCCACCGACGATACGCAGTATTTT.

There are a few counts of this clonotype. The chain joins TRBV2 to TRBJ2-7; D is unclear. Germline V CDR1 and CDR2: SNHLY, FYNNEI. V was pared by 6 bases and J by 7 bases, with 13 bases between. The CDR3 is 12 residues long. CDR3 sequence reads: CASSPRTGEQYF. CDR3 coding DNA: TGTGCCAGCAGCCCTAGAACTGGTGAGCAGTACTTC.

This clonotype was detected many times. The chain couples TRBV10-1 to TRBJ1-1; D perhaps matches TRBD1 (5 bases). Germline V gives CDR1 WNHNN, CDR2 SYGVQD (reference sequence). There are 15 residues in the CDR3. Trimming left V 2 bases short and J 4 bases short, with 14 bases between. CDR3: CASSEDSYYRTEAFF. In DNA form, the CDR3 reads TGCGCCAGCAGTGAGGACAGTTATTATCGCACTGAAGCTTTCTTT.

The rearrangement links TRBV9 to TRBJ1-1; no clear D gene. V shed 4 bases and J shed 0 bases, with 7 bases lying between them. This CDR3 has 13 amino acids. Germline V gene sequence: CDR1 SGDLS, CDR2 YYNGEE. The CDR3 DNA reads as TGTGCCAGCAGCCCCACCATGAACACTGAAGCTTTCTTT. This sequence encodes CASSPTMNTEAFF.

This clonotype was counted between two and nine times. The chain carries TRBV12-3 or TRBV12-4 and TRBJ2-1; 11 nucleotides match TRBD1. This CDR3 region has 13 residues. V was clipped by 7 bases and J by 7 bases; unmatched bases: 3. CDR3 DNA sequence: TGTGCCAGCACGGGACAGGGGGGGAATGAGCAGTTCTTC. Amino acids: CASTGQGGNEQFF.

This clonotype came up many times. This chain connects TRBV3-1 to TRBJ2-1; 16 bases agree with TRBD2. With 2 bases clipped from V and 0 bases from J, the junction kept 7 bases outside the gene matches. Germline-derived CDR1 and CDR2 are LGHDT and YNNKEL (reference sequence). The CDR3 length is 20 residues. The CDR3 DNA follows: TGTGCCAGCAGCCAAACCATCGGGACTAGCGGGAGGGCCTCCTACAATGAGCAGTTCTTC. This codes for CASSQTIGTSGRASYNEQFF.

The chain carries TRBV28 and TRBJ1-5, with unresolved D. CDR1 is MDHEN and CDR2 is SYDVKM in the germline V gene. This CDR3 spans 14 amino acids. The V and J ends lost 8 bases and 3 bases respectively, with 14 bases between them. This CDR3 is CASVISQVNQPQHF. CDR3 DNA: TGTGCCAGCGTCATTAGCCAGGTCAATCAGCCCCAGCATTTT.

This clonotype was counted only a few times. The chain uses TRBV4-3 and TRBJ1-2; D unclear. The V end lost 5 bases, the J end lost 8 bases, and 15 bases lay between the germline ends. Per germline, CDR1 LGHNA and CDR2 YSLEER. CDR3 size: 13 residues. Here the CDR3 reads CASSTLSLGGYTF. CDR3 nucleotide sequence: TGCGCCAGCAGCACCCTGAGTCTCGGGGGCTACACCTTC.

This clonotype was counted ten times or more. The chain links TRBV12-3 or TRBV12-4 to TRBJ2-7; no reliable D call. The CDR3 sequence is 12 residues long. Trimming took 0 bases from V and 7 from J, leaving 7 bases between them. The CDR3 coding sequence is TGTGCCAGCAGTTTAGCGCCGAGAGAGCAGTACTTC. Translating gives CASSLAPREQYF.

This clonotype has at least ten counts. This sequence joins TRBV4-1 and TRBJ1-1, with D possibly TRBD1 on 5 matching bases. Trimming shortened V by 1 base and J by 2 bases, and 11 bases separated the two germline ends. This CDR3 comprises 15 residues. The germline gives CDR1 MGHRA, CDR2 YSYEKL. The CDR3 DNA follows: TGCGCCAGCAGCCAAGCATTCAGGGAAAACACTGAAGCTTTCTTT. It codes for CASSQAFRENTEAFF.

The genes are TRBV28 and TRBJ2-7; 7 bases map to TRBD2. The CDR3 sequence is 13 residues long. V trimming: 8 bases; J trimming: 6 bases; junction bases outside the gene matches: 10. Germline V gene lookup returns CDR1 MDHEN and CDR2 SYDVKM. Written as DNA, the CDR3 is TGTGCCAGCCTTAAAGCGGGACGGGGCGAGCAGTACTTC. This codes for CASLKAGRGEQYF.